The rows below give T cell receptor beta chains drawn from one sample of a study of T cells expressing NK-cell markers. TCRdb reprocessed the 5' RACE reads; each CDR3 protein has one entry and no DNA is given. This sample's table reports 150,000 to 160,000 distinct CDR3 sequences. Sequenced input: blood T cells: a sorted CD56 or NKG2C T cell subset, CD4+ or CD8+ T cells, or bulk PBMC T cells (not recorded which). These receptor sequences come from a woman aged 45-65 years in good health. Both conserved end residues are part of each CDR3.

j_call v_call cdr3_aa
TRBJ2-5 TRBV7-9 CASSFHRPLVGETQYF
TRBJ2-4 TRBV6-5 CASSLSQEDIQYF
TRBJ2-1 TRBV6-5 CASTRSAGGPPSSYNEQFF
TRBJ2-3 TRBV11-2 CASSPPGWDTQYF
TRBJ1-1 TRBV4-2 CASSGREGIRNTEAFF
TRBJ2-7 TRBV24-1 CATSDTRQGAIEQYF
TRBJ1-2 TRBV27 CASSLLGGLGGYTF
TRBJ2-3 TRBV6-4 CASSDSIRANTQYF
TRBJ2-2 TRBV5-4 CASSLEGGLYTGELFF
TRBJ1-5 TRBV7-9 CASSLQNQPQHF
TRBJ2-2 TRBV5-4 CASSLGRENTGELFF
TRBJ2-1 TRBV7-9 CASSSTLGREQFF
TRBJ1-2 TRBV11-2 CASSWYRDGGIYGYTF
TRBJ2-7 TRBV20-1 CSARLTDYEQYF
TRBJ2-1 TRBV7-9 CASSSPGDEQFF
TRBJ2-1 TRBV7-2 CASSLPGTSGTESYNEQFF